This T cell receptor (beta chain) was recorded in a study of shared clonotypes between healthy human individuals. Study observations and caveats: Although depth was large, rarefaction showed that sequencing of the sorted subsets was incomplete.

Data came from immunoSEQ multiplex PCR; TCRdb stores just in-frame clones and leaves some out. The sample has roughly 1,000,000 clones, approximately 80% seen once. The V end lost 4 bases, the J end lost 4 bases, and 10 bases lay between the germline ends. The CDR3 loop spans 13 amino acids. Looked up from germline, CDR1 is SGHVS and CDR2 is FQNEAQ. Notes on this clone: Its target is unknown. The sample carries other DNA sequences with the same CDR3.

Sequenced input: memory CD4+ T cells from PBMCs. Subset in this sample: CD45RA-negative fraction. The chain uses TRBV7-8 and TRBJ2-5; D is unresolved. This sequence originates from a man aged 18 to 29 in good health. Some clones in this sample may be carry-over from other donors' samples. For the CDR3, the DNA is TGTGCCAGCAGCTCCCGGGTAGGAGAGACCCAGTACTTC. Its translation: CASSSRVGETQYF.